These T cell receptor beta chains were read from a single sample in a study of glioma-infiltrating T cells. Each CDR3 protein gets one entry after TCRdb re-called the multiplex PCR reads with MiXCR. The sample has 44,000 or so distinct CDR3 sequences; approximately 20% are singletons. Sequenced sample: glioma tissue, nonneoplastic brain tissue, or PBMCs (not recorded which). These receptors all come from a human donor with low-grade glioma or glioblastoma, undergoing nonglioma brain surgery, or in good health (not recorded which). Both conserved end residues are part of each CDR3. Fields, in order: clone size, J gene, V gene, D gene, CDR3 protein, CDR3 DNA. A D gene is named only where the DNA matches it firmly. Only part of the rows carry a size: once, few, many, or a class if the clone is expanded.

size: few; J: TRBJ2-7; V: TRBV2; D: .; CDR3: CASRKDMQFYEQYF; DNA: TGTGCCAGCAGAAAGGACATGCAATTCTACGAGCAGTACTTC
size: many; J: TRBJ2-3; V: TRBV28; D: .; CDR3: CASKIPGGTASTDTQYF; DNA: TGTGCCAGCAAAATACCCGGAGGGACAGCTAGCACAGATACGCAGTATTTT
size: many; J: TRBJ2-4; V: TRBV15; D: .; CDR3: CATSRPGPRFDIQYF; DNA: TGTGCCACCAGCAGACCGGGACCCCGATTCGACATTCAGTACTTC
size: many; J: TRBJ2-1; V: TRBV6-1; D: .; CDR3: CASSPAFHPGRDNEQFF; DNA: TGTGCCAGCAGTCCCGCCTTCCATCCGGGACGGGACAATGAGCAGTTCTTC
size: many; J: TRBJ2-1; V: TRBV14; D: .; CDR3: CASSVIPGHEQFF; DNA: TGTGCCAGCAGTGTTATTCCGGGCCACGAGCAGTTCTTC
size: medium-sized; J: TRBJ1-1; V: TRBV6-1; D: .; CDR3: CASSDVVRAEAFF; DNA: TGTGCCAGCAGTGATGTGGTGCGTGCTGAAGCTTTCTTT
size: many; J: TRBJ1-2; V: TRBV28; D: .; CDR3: CASSFRDKGDYYGYTF; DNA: TGTGCCAGCAGTTTCCGGGACAAGGGGGACTACTATGGCTACACCTTC
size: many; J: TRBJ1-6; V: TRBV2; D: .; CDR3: CASSVDSQLPLHF; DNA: TGTGCCAGCAGTGTAGACAGTCAATTACCCCTCCACTTT
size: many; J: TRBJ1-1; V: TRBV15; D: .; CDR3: CATSRGANTEAFF; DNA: TGTGCCACCAGCAGAGGGGCGAACACTGAAGCTTTCTTT
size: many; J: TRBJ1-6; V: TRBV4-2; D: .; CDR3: CASSHPTAGFDNSPLHF; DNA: TGTGCCAGCAGCCATCCCACAGCGGGATTTGATAATTCACCCCTCCACTTT
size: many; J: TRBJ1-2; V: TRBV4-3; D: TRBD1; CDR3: CASSLGQPNYGYTF; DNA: TGCGCCAGCAGCCTGGGACAGCCGAACTATGGCTACACCTTC
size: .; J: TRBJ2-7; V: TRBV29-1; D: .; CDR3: CSVYDSAYEQYF; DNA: TGCAGCGTCTATGACAGCGCCTACGAGCAGTACTTC
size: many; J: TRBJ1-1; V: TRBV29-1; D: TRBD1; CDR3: CSGGQMNTEAFF; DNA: TGCAGCGGGGGACAGATGAACACTGAAGCTTTCTTT
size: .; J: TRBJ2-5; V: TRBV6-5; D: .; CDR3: CASSQGLEGGPQETQYF; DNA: TGTGCCAGCAGCCAAGGACTAGAGGGGGGTCCCCAAGAGACCCAGTACTTC
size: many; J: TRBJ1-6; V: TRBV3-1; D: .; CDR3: CASSQAHGSPLHF; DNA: TGTGCCAGCAGCCAAGCCCATGGGTCACCCCTCCACTTT
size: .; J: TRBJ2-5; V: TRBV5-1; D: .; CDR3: CASSPGKGNTQETQYF; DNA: TGCGCCAGCAGCCCGGGAAAGGGTAATACTCAAGAGACCCAGTACTTC
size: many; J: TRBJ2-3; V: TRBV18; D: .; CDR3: CASSSTGMADTQYF; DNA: TGTGCCAGCTCATCCACAGGGATGGCAGATACGCAGTATTTT
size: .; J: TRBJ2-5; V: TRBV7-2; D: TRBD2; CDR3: CASSIQLAGGIQETQYF; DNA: TGTGCCAGCAGCATACAACTAGCGGGGGGGATCCAAGAGACCCAGTACTTC
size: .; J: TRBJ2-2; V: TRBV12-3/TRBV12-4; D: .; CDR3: CASSPDPFGELFF; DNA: TGTGCCAGCAGCCCGGATCCCTTTGGGGAGCTGTTTTTT
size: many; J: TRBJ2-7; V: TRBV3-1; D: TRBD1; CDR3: CASSHTSTGPNYEQYF; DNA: TGTGCCAGCAGCCATACCTCGACAGGGCCAAACTACGAGCAGTACTTC
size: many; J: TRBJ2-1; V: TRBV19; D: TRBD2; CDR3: CASSIWRERYNEQFF; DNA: TGTGCCAGTAGTATTTGGCGGGAGCGCTACAATGAGCAGTTCTTC
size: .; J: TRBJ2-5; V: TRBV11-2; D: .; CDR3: CASSLVGREETQYF; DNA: TGTGCCAGCAGCTTAGTGGGCAGAGAAGAGACCCAGTACTTC
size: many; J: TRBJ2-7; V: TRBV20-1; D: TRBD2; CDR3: CSATPAGGFAEQYF; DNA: TGCAGTGCTACTCCAGCGGGGGGCTTCGCCGAGCAGTACTTC
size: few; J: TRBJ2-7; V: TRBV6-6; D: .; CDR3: CASSYRLGVGVLEQYF; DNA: TGTGCCAGCAGTTACAGACTCGGGGTTGGGGTGCTCGAGCAGTACTTC